Below are 32 T cell receptor beta chains sequenced from a single sample in a study of type 1 regulatory T cells. Antigen specificity for these receptors is unknown. TCRdb re-analysed the reads in MiXCR, keeping a single row per CDR3 protein. The sample contains just over 14,000 distinct CDR3 sequences, approximately 14% of which appear only once. Input material: cultured T cells, either the whole culture or a sorted T cell fraction (not recorded which). Receptors originate from a human donor in good health.

Ten or more counts support this clonotype. The J gene is TRBJ2-3, the V gene TRBV11-2, with a weak D call TRBD2 (5 bases). Trimming stripped 0 bases from V and 3 bases from J, with 10 bases between. The CDR3 has 15 residues. Germline lookup yields CDR1 SGHAT and CDR2 FQNNGV. Written as DNA, the CDR3 is TGTGCCAGCAGCTTAGATCAGAGGGTAACAGATACGCAGTATTTT. It is translated as CASSLDQRVTDTQYF.

In this sample, this clonotype is medium-sized (0.01 to 0.1%). This chain joins TRBV10-3 and TRBJ2-5; D is possibly TRBD2 (6 bases). Trimming stripped 0 bases from V and 5 bases from J, with 19 bases between. The CDR3 runs to 17 residues. Germline V gene lookup returns CDR1 ENHRY and CDR2 SYGVKD. CDR3 region: CAISESSADWGVETQYF. In DNA, the CDR3 is TGTGCCATCAGTGAGTCGTCGGCCGATTGGGGGGTGGAGACCCAGTACTTC.

Ten or more counts support this clonotype. The chain is built from TRBV4-2 and TRBJ2-5, with no clear D. The CDR3 spans 14 residues. The germline V gene has CDR1 LGHNA and CDR2 YNFKEQ. Trimming stripped 1 base from V and 5 bases from J, with 11 bases between. CDR3 coding DNA: TGTGCCAGCAGCCAAGTAAGAGTAGGCGAGACCCAGTACTTC. Its protein product is CASSQVRVGETQYF.

With regard to this clonotype: This may be a read error: a much more frequent sequence differs by one nucleotide. The missing conserved phenylalanine or tryptophan at the end of this CDR3 makes a read error likely. This chain connects TRBV7-9 to TRBJ1-2; D is ambiguous. The CDR3 extends over 12 amino acids. Germline CDR1 SEHNR, CDR2 FQNEAQ (reference sequence). The V end lost 6 bases, the J end lost 5 bases, and 10 bases lay between the germline ends. CDR3 DNA sequence: TGTGCCAGCAGTGGCGAGACGTATGGCTACACCCTC. It encodes CASSGETYGYTL.

This clonotype was detected a few times. The V call is TRBV20-1, the J call TRBJ2-7; either TRBD1 or TRBD2 may supply D (6 bases each). The CDR3 is made up of 14 amino acids. Per germline, CDR1 DFQATT and CDR2 SNEGSKA (reference sequence). Trimming left V 6 bases short and J 5 bases short, with 20 bases between. CDR3 sequence: CSAVARGGLNEQYF. CDR3 coding DNA: TGCAGTGCCGTTGCTAGAGGGGGGCTCAACGAGCAGTACTTC.

The chain joins TRBV12-3 or TRBV12-4 to TRBJ2-3; D is uncertain. There are 14 residues in the CDR3. The V end was cut by 10 bases, the J end by 5 bases, with 19 bases between. CDR3 protein: CATRPMIAGDTQYF. The CDR3 DNA reads TGTGCCACCCGGCCGATGATAGCTGGAGATACGCAGTATTTT.

This clonotype was counted many times. J is TRBJ2-2 and V is TRBV6-5, with D unclear. V shed 1 base and J shed 4 bases, with 13 bases lying between them. There are 16 residues in the CDR3. CDR1 is MNHEY and CDR2 is SVGAGI in the germline V gene. In DNA form, the CDR3 reads TGTGCCAGCAGTTACTATGCACCCTCCGGCACCGGGGAGCTGTTTTTT. Residues: CASSYYAPSGTGELFF.

This clonotype showed up many times. The chain recombines TRBV7-9 with TRBJ1-5; D possibly corresponds to TRBD1 (5 bases). Trimming removed 1 base from V and 0 bases from J, with 16 bases in between. Looked up from germline, CDR1 is SEHNR and CDR2 is FQNEAQ (reference sequence). The CDR3 is 18 residues long. CDR3 DNA sequence: TGTGCCAGCAGCTTAGGGTCTGGTGGGACCCTTAGCAATCAGCCCCAGCATTTT. Amino acids: CASSLGSGGTLSNQPQHF. Full variable domain (outside the CDR3, taken from reference TRBV7-9 and TRBJ1-5): DTGVSQNPRHKITKRGQNVTFRCDPISEHNRLYWYRQTLGQGPEFLTYFQNEAQLEKSRLLSDRFSAERPKGSFSTLEIQRTEQGDSAMYLCASSLGSGGTLSNQPQHFGDGTRLSIL.

This chain joins TRBV19 and TRBJ2-2; D assignment may be TRBD1 or TRBD2 (5 bases each). The CDR3 runs 14 residues. Germline lookup yields CDR1 LNHDA and CDR2 SQIVND (reference sequence). V lost 7 bases and J lost 3, with 12 bases in between. The CDR3 sequence: CASKNSGHTGELFF. The CDR3 nucleotides are TGTGCCAGTAAGAATTCGGGGCACACCGGGGAGCTGTTTTTT.

This clonotype has a count of ten or more. V usage is TRBV5-1 and J usage is TRBJ2-5; TRBD2 agrees at 9 bases. After removal of 2 bases from V and 6 bases from J, the junction contained 5 bases not matched to a gene. Looked up from germline, CDR1 is SGHRS and CDR2 is YFSETQ. CDR3 length equals 14 residues. The CDR3 sequence is CASSFSSGRKTQYF. CDR3 bases: TGCGCCAGCAGCTTCTCCAGCGGGAGGAAGACCCAGTACTTC.

This clonotype showed up many times. CDR3: CASSPRLAENNEQFF. The CDR3 DNA follows: TGTGCCAGCAGCCCAAGACTAGCGGAGAACAATGAGCAGTTCTTC. The chain employs TRBV9 and TRBJ2-1; 9 bases agree with TRBD2. The CDR3 runs to 15 residues. Germline trimming cut 4 bases from V and 5 bases from J; bases unmatched to any gene: 7. Germline assignment: CDR1 SGDLS and CDR2 YYNGEE. Together with reference TRBV9 and TRBJ2-1, the CDR3 gives the full variable domain: DSGVTQTPKHLITATGQRVTLRCSPRSGDLSVYWYQQSLDQGLQFLIQYYNGEERAKGNILERFSAQQFPDLHSELNLSSLELGDSALYFCASSPRLAENNEQFFGPGTRLTVL.

The genes are TRBV3-1 and TRBJ2-7, with TRBD1 identical over 9 bases. The CDR3 sequence is 14 residues long. CDR1 LGHDT and CDR2 YNNKEL come from the germline V gene (reference sequence). J was trimmed by 1 base and V by 6 bases; bases with no gene match: 4. This chain's CDR3 is CASSPGTGSYEQYF. CDR3 nucleotides: TGTGCCAGCAGTCCCGGGACAGGGTCCTACGAGCAGTACTTC.

This clonotype is labeled as medium-sized. This chain connects TRBV29-1 to TRBJ1-3; no firm D call. Trimming shortened V by 4 bases and J by 0 bases, and 7 bases separated the two germline ends. The CDR3 has 13 residues. The germline V gene encodes CDR1 SQVTM and CDR2 ANQGSEA. DNA of the CDR3: TGCAGCGTTGGTGCGGCCTCTGGAAACACCATATATTTT. Encoded protein: CSVGAASGNTIYF. Supplemented by reference TRBV29-1 and TRBJ1-3, the full variable domain reads SAVISQKPSRDICQRGTSLTIQCQVDSQVTMMFWYRQQPGQSLTLIATANQGSEATYESGFVIDKFPISRPNLTFSTLTVSNMSPEDSSIYLCSVGAASGNTIYFGEGSWLTVV.

This clonotype is medium-sized by share. The chain uses TRBV30 and TRBJ2-3; D unclear. Trimming stripped 3 bases from V and 1 base from J, with 8 bases between. This CDR3 spans 13 amino acids. CDR1 is GTSNPN and CDR2 is SVGIG in the germline V gene (reference sequence). As DNA, the CDR3 is TGTGCCTGGAGGGGCCCGGGCACAGATACGCAGTATTTT. Protein: CAWRGPGTDTQYF.

This clonotype was observed many times. V is TRBV5-4 and J is TRBJ2-1; TRBD1 is a possible D gene (6 bases). The CDR3 sequence is 16 residues long. The ends were cut back, 5 bases at V and 0 bases at J, with 15 bases in the middle. Per the germline V gene, CDR1 is SGHNT and CDR2 is YYREEE (reference sequence). The CDR3 loop reads CASRRQTGSSYNEQFF. For the CDR3, the DNA is TGTGCCAGCAGACGACAAACAGGGAGCTCCTACAATGAGCAGTTCTTC.

This clonotype occurred many times. This chain uses TRBV7-6 with TRBJ2-2; 7 positions agree with TRBD2. With 5 bases clipped from V and 5 bases from J, the junction kept 2 bases outside the gene matches. The V gene's germline CDR1 is SGHVS and CDR2 FNYEAQ. This CDR3 has 13 amino acids. The CDR3 DNA sequence: TGTGCCAGCAGCCGGCGGGGGACCGGGGAGCTGTTTTTT. Amino acid sequence: CASSRRGTGELFF.

This clonotype was seen ten or more times. The CDR3: CSAFLRDRNFGGANVLTF. CDR3 DNA sequence: TGCAGTGCCTTCCTCCGGGACAGAAACTTCGGAGGGGCCAACGTCCTGACTTTC. This sequence joins TRBV20-1 and TRBJ2-6, with 7 bases fitting TRBD1. The CDR3 is made up of 18 amino acids. Looked up from germline, CDR1 is DFQATT and CDR2 is SNEGSKA (reference sequence). V lost 6 bases to trimming and J lost 4 bases; unmatched junction nucleotides: 18.

Ten or more counts support this clonotype. The V gene is TRBV29-1, the J gene TRBJ1-2, with D uncertain. Germline CDR1 SQVTM, CDR2 ANQGSEA. The V end lost 4 bases, the J end lost 4 bases, and 10 bases lay between the germline ends. CDR3 length: 12 residues. This CDR3 is CSVGVSAYGYTF. CDR3 nucleotide sequence: TGCAGCGTTGGGGTCTCTGCCTATGGCTACACCTTC.

Comment on this clonotype: At one end the junction does not follow the germline gene, possibly because of a read error. The chain has TRBV18 and TRBJ1-2, with D maybe TRBD1 (5 bases). Looked up from germline, CDR1 is KGHSH and CDR2 is LQKENI. The CDR3 consists of 15 residues. CDR3 nucleotides: TGTGCCAGCTCACCCGGGGCGCGAGCTAACTGTGGCTACACCTTC. It encodes CASSPGARANCGYTF.

Ten or more counts support this clonotype. This chain uses TRBV20-1 with TRBJ2-3; maybe TRBD2 (5 bases). Trimming took 1 base from V and 0 from J, leaving 11 bases between them. CDR1 is DFQATT, CDR2 SNEGSKA, per germline (reference sequence). This CDR3 is built from 15 residues. This CDR3 is CSARAPGGSTDTQYF. The CDR3 DNA is TGCAGTGCTAGAGCCCCCGGCGGGAGCACAGATACGCAGTATTTT.

The J gene is TRBJ2-3, the V gene TRBV10-3; possibly TRBD2 for D (6 bases). Germline V gene lookup returns CDR1 ENHRY and CDR2 SYGVKD. The CDR3 has 14 residues. V was cut by 4 bases and J by 0 bases, with 8 bases left in between. The chain's CDR3 is CAISAGVSTDTQYF. The CDR3 nucleotides are TGTGCCATCAGTGCGGGGGTTAGCACAGATACGCAGTATTTT.

This clonotype occurred many times. This sequence joins TRBV12-3 or TRBV12-4 and TRBJ1-2, with 11 bases aligning to TRBD1. This CDR3 is 14 amino acids long. The J segment lost 4 bases and the V segment lost 7 bases, leaving 5 bases of the junction unmatched. CDR3 sequence: CASTDRGRFYGYTF. CDR3 DNA sequence: TGTGCCAGCACGGACAGGGGGCGCTTCTATGGCTACACCTTC.

This clonotype was found a few times. The chain combines TRBV3-1 with TRBJ2-1; 14 bases are shared with TRBD2. This CDR3 comprises 18 residues. J lost 3 bases, V lost 4 bases, and 8 bases had no gene match. Germline V CDR1 and CDR2: LGHDT, YNNKEL (reference sequence). In DNA, the CDR3 is TGTGCCAGCAGCCCCAGACTAGCGGGAGGGCCGGTCTACAATGAGCAGTTCTTC. This encodes CASSPRLAGGPVYNEQFF.

This clonotype rates as medium-sized. V and J are TRBV5-1 and TRBJ1-6, with a tentative D call TRBD1 (5 bases). Germline V lookup: CDR1 SGHRS, CDR2 YFSETQ. V dropped 1 base and J dropped 6 bases, with 11 bases sitting between them. The CDR3 runs 15 residues. Here the CDR3 reads CASSLRGFGNSPLHF. The DNA for the CDR3 is TGCGCCAGCAGCTTGAGGGGTTTTGGTAATTCACCCCTCCACTTT. Full variable domain (missing parts from reference TRBV5-1 and TRBJ1-6): KAGVTQTPRYLIKTRGQQVTLSCSPISGHRSVSWYQQTPGQGLQFLFEYFSETQRNKGNFPGRFSGRQFSNSRSEMNVSTLELGDSALYLCASSLRGFGNSPLHFGNGTRLTVT.

In this sample, this clonotype turned up a few times. This chain joins TRBV6-5 and TRBJ2-7; 7 bases fit TRBD2. CDR1 and CDR2 (germline): MNHEY, SVGAGI. V dropped 8 bases and J dropped 1; count of bases not matched to a gene: 20. This CDR3 contains 18 residues. CDR3 sequence: CASARRATGGIPSYEQYF. Here the CDR3 DNA reads TGTGCCAGCGCACGGAGGGCAACCGGGGGGATACCATCCTACGAGCAGTACTTC.

The sample holds many counts of this clonotype. The genes are TRBV6-1 and TRBJ2-3; TRBD2 matches 12 bases. From germline, CDR1 is MNHNS and CDR2 SASEGT. This CDR3 comprises 17 residues. Trimming at V came to 5 bases and at J to 1 base, leaving 7 bases not matched to a gene. The CDR3 loop is CASSRRLAGDGTDTQYF. The CDR3 DNA reads TGTGCCAGCAGTAGACGACTAGCGGGAGACGGCACAGATACGCAGTATTTT.

As concerns this clonotype: Being one base from a much bigger clone, this may be a read error. This sequence joins TRBV24-1 and TRBJ2-1; 8 bases line up with TRBD2. This CDR3 contains 13 residues. CDR1 KGHDR and CDR2 SFDVKD come from the germline V gene. This CDR3 is CVTSLDGRGEQFF. CDR3 DNA sequence: TGTGTCACCAGTCTAGACGGGAGGGGTGAGCAGTTCTTC.

This clonotype was counted many times. This chain joins TRBV5-1 and TRBJ1-1, with a weak D call TRBD1 (5 bases). Germline V gives CDR1 SGHRS, CDR2 YFSETQ. The CDR3 has 12 amino acids. V shed 1 base and J shed 7 bases, with 8 bases lying between them. The CDR3 sequence: CASSLRGREAFF. The CDR3 coding sequence is TGCGCCAGCAGCTTGAGGGGACGTGAAGCTTTCTTT.

A few counts support this clonotype. The chain uses TRBV29-1 and TRBJ2-7; TRBD2 matches 11 bases. Losses at the gene ends were 7 bases for V and 7 bases for J; bases not matched to a gene: 9. This CDR3 has 13 amino acids. Per germline, CDR1 SQVTM and CDR2 ANQGSEA. In nucleotides, the CDR3 is TGCAGCGCCGCGACTAGCGGGGCTCGGGAGCAGTACTTC. Encoded protein: CSAATSGAREQYF.

Here the CDR3 reads CASSVGTSGRAEQYF. CDR3 coding DNA: TGCGCCAGCAGCGTCGGGACTAGCGGGAGGGCCGAGCAGTACTTC. This chain links TRBV5-1 with TRBJ2-7, with 16 bases aligning to TRBD2. The CDR3 is 15 amino acids. Losses at the gene ends were 4 bases for V and 6 bases for J; bases not matched to a gene: 4. The germline gives CDR1 SGHRS, CDR2 YFSETQ. The full variable domain, rest sourced from reference TRBV5-1 and TRBJ2-7, is KAGVTQTPRYLIKTRGQQVTLSCSPISGHRSVSWYQQTPGQGLQFLFEYFSETQRNKGNFPGRFSGRQFSNSRSEMNVSTLELGDSALYLCASSVGTSGRAEQYFGPGTRLTVT.

This clonotype was found many times. The CDR3 DNA reads as TGTGCCAGCAGCTTAGTCGGCGGGACCCAAGAGACCCAGTACTTC. Translated: CASSLVGGTQETQYF. V and J are TRBV7-2 and TRBJ2-5; TRBD2 is a possible D gene (6 bases). Germline assignment: CDR1 SGHTA and CDR2 FQGNSA. This CDR3 is 15 amino acids long. V lost 1 base, J lost 1 base, and 10 bases lay in between.

A few counts support this clonotype. The V gene is TRBV7-9, the J gene TRBJ1-4, with D uncertain. The CDR3 contains 14 residues. The ends were cut back, 5 bases at V and 0 bases at J, with 7 bases in the middle. Germline V gene lookup returns CDR1 SEHNR and CDR2 FQNEAQ (reference sequence). CDR3 DNA sequence: TGTGCCAGCAGCGATAAAGCAACTAATGAAAAACTGTTTTTT. Translating gives CASSDKATNEKLFF.